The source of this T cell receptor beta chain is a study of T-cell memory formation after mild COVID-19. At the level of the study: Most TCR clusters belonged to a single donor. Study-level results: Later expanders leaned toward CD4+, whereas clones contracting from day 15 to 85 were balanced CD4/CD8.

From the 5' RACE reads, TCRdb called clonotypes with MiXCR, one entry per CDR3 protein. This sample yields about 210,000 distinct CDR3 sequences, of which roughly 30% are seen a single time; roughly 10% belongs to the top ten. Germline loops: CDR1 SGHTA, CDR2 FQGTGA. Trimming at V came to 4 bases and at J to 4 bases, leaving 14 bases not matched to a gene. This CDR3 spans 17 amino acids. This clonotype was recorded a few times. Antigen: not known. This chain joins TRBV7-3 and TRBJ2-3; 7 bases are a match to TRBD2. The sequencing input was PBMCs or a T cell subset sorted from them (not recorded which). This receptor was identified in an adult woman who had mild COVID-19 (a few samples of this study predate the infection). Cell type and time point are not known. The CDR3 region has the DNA TGTGCCAGCAGCTCTTATGGGGGAGGACTAGAGGCAGATACGCAGTATTTT. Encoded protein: CASSSYGGGLEADTQYF. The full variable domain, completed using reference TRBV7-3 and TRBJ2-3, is GAGVSQTPSNKVTEKGKYVELRCDPISGHTALYWYRQSLGQGPEFLIYFQGTGAADDSGLPNDRFFAVRPEGSVSTLKIQRTERGDSAVYLCASSSYGGGLEADTQYFGPGTRLTVL.